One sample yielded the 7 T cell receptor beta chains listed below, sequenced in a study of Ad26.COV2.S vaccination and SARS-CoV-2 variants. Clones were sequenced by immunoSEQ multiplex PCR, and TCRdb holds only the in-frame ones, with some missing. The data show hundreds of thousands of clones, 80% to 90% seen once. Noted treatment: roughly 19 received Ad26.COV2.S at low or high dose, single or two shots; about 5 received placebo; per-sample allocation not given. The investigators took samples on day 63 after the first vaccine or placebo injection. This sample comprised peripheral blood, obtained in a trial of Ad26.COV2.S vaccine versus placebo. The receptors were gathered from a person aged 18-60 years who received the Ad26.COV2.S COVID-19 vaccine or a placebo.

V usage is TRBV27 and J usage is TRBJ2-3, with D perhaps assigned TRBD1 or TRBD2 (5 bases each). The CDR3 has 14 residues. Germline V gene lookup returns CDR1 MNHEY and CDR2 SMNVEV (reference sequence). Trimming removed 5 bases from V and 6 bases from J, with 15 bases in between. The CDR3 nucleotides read TGTGCCAGCAGTATCGGGACGCCAATGGATACGCAGTATTTT. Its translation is CASSIGTPMDTQYF.

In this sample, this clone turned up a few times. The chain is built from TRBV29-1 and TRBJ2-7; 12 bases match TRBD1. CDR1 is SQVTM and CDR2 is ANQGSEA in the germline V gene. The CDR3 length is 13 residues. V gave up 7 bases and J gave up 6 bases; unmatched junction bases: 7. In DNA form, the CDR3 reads TGCAGCGGTTCCGGGACAGGGGGCGGCGAGCAGTACTTC. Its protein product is CSGSGTGGGEQYF.

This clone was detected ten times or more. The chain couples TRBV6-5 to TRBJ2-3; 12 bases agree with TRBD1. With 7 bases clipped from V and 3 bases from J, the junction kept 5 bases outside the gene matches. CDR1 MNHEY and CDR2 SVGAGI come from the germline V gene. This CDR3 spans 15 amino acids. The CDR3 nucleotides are TGTGCCAGCACCCCGGGACAGGGGGCGACAGATACGCAGTATTTT. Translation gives CASTPGQGATDTQYF.

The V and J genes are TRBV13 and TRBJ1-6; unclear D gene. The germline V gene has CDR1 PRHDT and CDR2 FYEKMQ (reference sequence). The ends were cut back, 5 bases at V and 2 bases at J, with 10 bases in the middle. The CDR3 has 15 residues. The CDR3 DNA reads TGTGCCAGCAGCCCGAACAGTCCCTATAATTCACCCCTCCACTTT. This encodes CASSPNSPYNSPLHF. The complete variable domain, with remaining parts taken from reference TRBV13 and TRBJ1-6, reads AAGVIQSPRHLIKEKRETATLKCYPIPRHDTVYWYQQGPGQDPQFLISFYEKMQSDKGSIPDRFSAQQFSDYHSELNMSSLELGDSALYFCASSPNSPYNSPLHFGNGTRLTVT.

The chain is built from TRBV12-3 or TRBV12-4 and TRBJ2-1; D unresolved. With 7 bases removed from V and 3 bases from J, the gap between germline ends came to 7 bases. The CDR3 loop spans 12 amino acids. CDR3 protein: CASTLNYNEQFF. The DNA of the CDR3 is TGTGCCAGCACTCTCAACTACAATGAGCAGTTCTTC.

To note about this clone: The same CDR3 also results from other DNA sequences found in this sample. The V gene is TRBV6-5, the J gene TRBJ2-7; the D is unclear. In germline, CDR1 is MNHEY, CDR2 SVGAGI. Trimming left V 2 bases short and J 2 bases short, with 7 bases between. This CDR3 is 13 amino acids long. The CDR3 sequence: CASSYGLAYEQYF. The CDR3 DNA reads TGTGCCAGCAGTTACGGGTTGGCCTACGAGCAGTACTTC.

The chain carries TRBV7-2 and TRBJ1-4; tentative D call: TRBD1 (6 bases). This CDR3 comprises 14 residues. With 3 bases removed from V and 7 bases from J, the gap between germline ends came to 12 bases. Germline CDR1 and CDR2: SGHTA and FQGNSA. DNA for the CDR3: TGTGCCAGCAGCTTGGGGGGGGCTGGTGAAAAACTGTTTTTT. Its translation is CASSLGGAGEKLFF.